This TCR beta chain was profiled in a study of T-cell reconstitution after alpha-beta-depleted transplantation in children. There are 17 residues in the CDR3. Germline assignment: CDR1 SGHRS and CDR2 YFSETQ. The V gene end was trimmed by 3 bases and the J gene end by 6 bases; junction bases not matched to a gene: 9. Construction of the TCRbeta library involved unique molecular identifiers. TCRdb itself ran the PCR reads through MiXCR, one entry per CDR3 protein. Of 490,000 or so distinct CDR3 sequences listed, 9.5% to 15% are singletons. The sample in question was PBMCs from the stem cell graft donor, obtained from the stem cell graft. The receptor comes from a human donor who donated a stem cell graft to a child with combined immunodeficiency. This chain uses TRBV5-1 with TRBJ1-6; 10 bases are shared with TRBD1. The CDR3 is CASSSKATGGLNSPLHF. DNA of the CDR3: TGCGCCAGCAGCTCGAAGGCGACAGGGGGCCTTAATTCACCCCTCCACTTT.